A single sample gave rise to the 29 T cell receptor beta chains below, sequenced in a study of patients and donors after allogeneic stem cell transplantation. Each CDR3 protein is one row after TCRdb ran MiXCR on the RT-PCR reads. Of about a million distinct CDR3 sequences in the sample, roughly 18% were seen once. Sequences were obtained from blood, either unsorted or a sorted T cell fraction (not recorded which). The source is a human donor who was either an allogeneic HSCT recipient or a stem cell or donor lymphocyte infusion donor (not recorded which). It is not recorded whose cells these are; they may come from a transplant donor.

This clonotype was counted a few times. V usage is TRBV20-1 and J usage is TRBJ1-5; no reliable D call. The V end was cut by 2 bases, the J end by 7 bases, with 9 bases between. The CDR3 spans 12 residues. The germline gives CDR1 DFQATT, CDR2 SNEGSKA (reference sequence). The CDR3: CSARSGGQPQHF. In nucleotides, the CDR3 is TGCAGTGCTAGATCCGGAGGACAGCCCCAGCATTTT.

This clonotype was found a few times. CDR3 sequence (DNA): TGCGCCAGCAGAGGAACTTTCGGGGGCGATTACACCGGGGAGCTGTTTTTT. Its protein is CASRGTFGGDYTGELFF. The V and J genes are TRBV5-1 and TRBJ2-2, with D perhaps being TRBD1 or TRBD2 (6 bases each). This CDR3 is 17 amino acids long. The V end was cut by 5 bases, the J end by 3 bases, with 20 bases between. CDR1 is SGHRS, CDR2 YFSETQ, per germline.

The rearrangement joins TRBV7-3 to TRBJ2-7, with D perhaps being TRBD1 or TRBD2 (5 bases each). This CDR3 region has 14 residues. The V end was cut by 2 bases, the J end by 6 bases, with 14 bases between. CDR1 and CDR2 from the germline V gene are SGHTA and FQGTGA. CDR3 residues: CASSLSGTRSEQYF. CDR3 DNA: TGTGCCAGCAGCTTATCAGGGACGAGGAGCGAGCAGTACTTC.

This clonotype has a handful of counts. V and J are TRBV6-5 and TRBJ1-3, with unresolved D. In germline, CDR1 is MNHEY, CDR2 SVGAGI. The V end lost 0 bases, the J end lost 2 bases, and 8 bases lay between the germline ends. The CDR3 runs 15 residues. CDR3 loop: CASSYSSTPGNTIYF. The CDR3 nucleotides read TGTGCCAGCAGTTACTCATCCACCCCTGGAAACACCATATATTTT.

This chain links TRBV19 with TRBJ2-1, with 7 positions matching TRBD2. After removal of 5 bases from V and 7 bases from J, the junction contained 11 bases not matched to a gene. The CDR3 has 15 amino acids. Germline CDR1 is LNHDA and CDR2 is SQIVND (reference sequence). In DNA, the CDR3 is TGTGCCAGTAGTCCTGGGGTAGCGGGCGGGAATGAGCAGTTCTTC. Amino acids: CASSPGVAGGNEQFF. Full variable domain (outside the CDR3, taken from reference TRBV19 and TRBJ2-1): DGGITQSPKYLFRKEGQNVTLSCEQNLNHDAMYWYRQDPGQGLRLIYYSQIVNDFQKGDIAEGYSVSREKKESFPLTVTSAQKNPTAFYLCASSPGVAGGNEQFFGPGTRLTVL.

This chain connects TRBV29-1 to TRBJ2-7, with 8 bases aligning to TRBD1. This CDR3 has 15 residues. Germline V gene sequence: CDR1 SQVTM, CDR2 ANQGSEA. The V and J ends lost 5 bases and 3 bases, in that order; junction bases with no gene match: 12. The DNA for the CDR3 is TGCAGCGTTCCCCACTGGACAGGGTCGATCTACGAGCAGTACTTC. It translates to CSVPHWTGSIYEQYF.

This clonotype was detected only a few times. The chain combines TRBV6-1 with TRBJ2-3; no reliable D call. This CDR3 region has 13 residues. V dropped 7 bases and J dropped 5 bases, with 13 bases sitting between them. Germline V gives CDR1 MNHNS, CDR2 SASEGT. CDR3 region: CASNRFGVDTQYF. The DNA of the CDR3 is TGTGCCAGCAATCGGTTTGGAGTAGATACGCAGTATTTT.

This clonotype was observed a few times. This chain uses TRBV6-5 with TRBJ1-1, with no clear D. The CDR3 covers 15 residues. The V gene's germline CDR1 is MNHEY and CDR2 SVGAGI. Trimming left V 0 bases short and J 5 bases short, with 13 bases between. CDR3 in DNA: TGTGCCAGCAGTTACTCGACGCGGAAAAGGACTGAAGCTTTCTTT. It specifies CASSYSTRKRTEAFF.

The genes are TRBV6-1 and TRBJ2-4, with TRBD2 matching over 11 bases. This CDR3 has 15 amino acids. Germline assignment: CDR1 MNHNS and CDR2 SASEGT. Trimming took 5 bases from V and 1 from J; bases not matched to a gene: 1. The CDR3 spells CASSRTSGAKNIQYF. The CDR3 nucleotides are TGTGCCAGCAGTAGGACTAGCGGGGCCAAAAACATTCAGTACTTC.

This chain connects TRBV14 to TRBJ1-5; D perhaps matches TRBD1 (6 bases). This CDR3 is built from 16 residues. Germline CDR1 and CDR2: SGHDN and FVKESK. With 4 bases removed from V and 1 base from J, the gap between germline ends came to 14 bases. CDR3 amino acids: CASSPNGQGSNQPQHF. DNA of the CDR3: TGTGCCAGCAGCCCTAACGGCCAGGGGAGCAATCAGCCCCAGCATTTT.

This clonotype appeared a few times. This sequence joins TRBV9 and TRBJ2-3; a weak D match, TRBD1 (6 bases). CDR1 is SGDLS, CDR2 YYNGEE, per germline. Trimming removed 0 bases at V and 3 bases at J, with 14 bases between. The CDR3 extends over 16 amino acids. The CDR3 coding sequence is TGTGCCAGCAGCGTAGGCGCGTCAGGGGAAACAGATACGCAGTATTTT. Protein product: CASSVGASGETDTQYF.

The rearrangement uses TRBV14 and TRBJ2-7, with 7 bases fitting TRBD1. V was pared by 2 bases and J by 0 bases, with 4 bases of the junction left unmatched. This CDR3 region has 15 residues. Germline V gene lookup returns CDR1 SGHDN and CDR2 FVKESK. CDR3 nucleotide sequence: TGTGCCAGCAGCCAAATAGGGACAGCCTCCTACGAGCAGTACTTC. Encoded protein: CASSQIGTASYEQYF.

This clonotype was counted between two and nine times. The chain employs TRBV7-9 and TRBJ2-1; D is unclear. V lost 0 bases and J 6 bases, leaving 9 bases between the germline ends. The CDR3 is 14 residues long. The germline V gene has CDR1 SEHNR and CDR2 FQNEAQ (reference sequence). This CDR3 is CASSLAGLFNEQFF. CDR3 nucleotides: TGTGCCAGCAGCTTAGCAGGTCTTTTCAATGAGCAGTTCTTC.

The rearrangement joins TRBV2 to TRBJ2-3; TRBD2 agrees at 10 bases. V lost 8 bases, J lost 5 bases, and 7 bases stayed unmatched. Germline loops: CDR1 SNHLY, CDR2 FYNNEI. The CDR3 runs to 14 residues. CDR3 nucleotides: TGTGCCAGCGGTTGGACTAGCGGTAGAGATACGCAGTATTTT. It codes for CASGWTSGRDTQYF.

This clonotype was picked up a small number of times. CDR3 protein: CASSYGGRGSTDTQYF. CDR3 sequence (DNA): TGTGCCAGCAGTTACGGGGGCAGGGGTAGCACAGATACGCAGTATTTT. The chain couples TRBV6-5 to TRBJ2-3; a possible D gene is TRBD1 (6 bases). The CDR3 totals 16 residues. Germline V gene data show CDR1 as MNHEY and CDR2 as SVGAGI. With 2 bases removed from V and 0 bases from J, the gap between germline ends came to 12 bases.

Comments on this clonotype: The junction and the germline gene differ at one end; a read error may be behind it. The chain links TRBV20-1 to TRBJ2-4, with D tentatively TRBD2 (5 bases). The germline gives CDR1 DFQATT, CDR2 SNEGSKA (reference sequence). The CDR3 loop spans 15 amino acids. The chain's CDR3 is CSARDSRSGKSIQYF. In nucleotides, the CDR3 is TGCAGTGCTAGAGATAGCCGCAGCGGCAAAAGCATTCAGTACTTC.

The chain couples TRBV5-1 to TRBJ1-1; D is uncertain. Germline CDR1 is SGHRS and CDR2 is YFSETQ. With 6 bases removed from V and 6 bases from J, the gap between germline ends came to 15 bases. CDR3 length: 13 amino acids. The CDR3: CASNLHSGSEAFF. The DNA of the CDR3 is TGCGCCAGCAACTTACACTCGGGTTCTGAAGCTTTCTTT.

This CDR3 is CASSVEVGTSGYNEQFF. Written as DNA, the CDR3 is TGTGCCAGCAGCGTAGAGGTGGGGACTAGCGGCTACAATGAGCAGTTCTTC. This chain joins TRBV9 and TRBJ2-1; TRBD2 agrees at 11 bases. CDR1 is SGDLS and CDR2 is YYNGEE in the germline V gene. V lost 0 bases to trimming and J lost 3 bases; unmatched junction nucleotides: 5. This CDR3 is 17 amino acids long.

This chain uses TRBV10-3 with TRBJ2-5; D may match TRBD1 or TRBD2 (5 bases each). Germline CDR1 ENHRY, CDR2 SYGVKD. V lost 0 bases to trimming and J lost 4 bases, with 12 bases between them. The CDR3 has 15 amino acids. CDR3 in DNA: TGTGCCATCAGTGAGTCAGGAGCAGGGAGAGAGACCCAGTACTTC. It is translated as CAISESGAGRETQYF.

The chain joins TRBV20-1 to TRBJ1-1; tentatively, D is TRBD1 (5 bases). This CDR3 is 13 amino acids long. The germline V and J ends were trimmed by 3 bases and 1 base, with 9 bases remaining between them. Germline V gene sequence: CDR1 DFQATT, CDR2 SNEGSKA (reference sequence). For the CDR3, the DNA is TGCAGTGCTAGTAGAGGGGCGAACACTGAAGCTTTCTTT. It specifies CSASRGANTEAFF.

The chain couples TRBV12-3 or TRBV12-4 to TRBJ1-2, with TRBD1 identical over 7 bases. V lost 5 bases to trimming and J lost 1 base; unmatched junction nucleotides: 10. This CDR3 comprises 16 residues. The CDR3 here is CASSTGVHLLNYGYTF. The DNA for the CDR3 is TGTGCCAGCAGTACAGGGGTCCATCTGCTTAACTATGGCTACACCTTC.

The V call is TRBV30, the J call TRBJ1-2; D is undetermined. The CDR3 is made up of 13 amino acids. Germline-derived CDR1 and CDR2 are GTSNPN and SVGIG (reference sequence). The V gene lost 4 bases and the J gene lost 3 bases, with 12 bases spanning the gap. The CDR3 loop is CAWTPTSDYGYTF. The CDR3 DNA sequence: TGTGCCTGGACCCCAACCTCTGACTATGGCTACACCTTC. Variable domain in full (rest from reference TRBV30 and TRBJ1-2): SQTIHQWPATLVQPVGSPLSLECTVEGTSNPNLYWYRQAAGRGLQLLFYSVGIGQISSEVPQNLSASRPQDRQFILSSKKLLLSDSGFYLCAWTPTSDYGYTFGSGTRLTVV.

The chain carries TRBV6-2 or TRBV6-3 and TRBJ2-3, with 16 bases identical to TRBD2. CDR3 length: 19 residues. The V gene's germline CDR1 is MNHEY and CDR2 SVGEGT. Unmatched junction bases numbered 14, after V lost 5 bases and J lost 6 bases. The CDR3 bases are TGTGCCAGCAGTACCCGCTCCGGGACTAGCGGGGGGGGTCCTGATACGCAGTATTTT. Its translation is CASSTRSGTSGGGPDTQYF.

The chain couples TRBV7-2 to TRBJ1-2, with 11 positions matching TRBD1. The CDR3 covers 14 residues. Unmatched junction bases numbered 7, after V lost 5 bases and J lost 8 bases. Germline V CDR1 and CDR2: SGHTA, FQGNSA. The CDR3 DNA reads TGTGCCAGCAGCCCCTGGGACAGGGGGACCGGCTACACCTTC. It specifies CASSPWDRGTGYTF.

The genes are TRBV9 and TRBJ2-7; D is possibly TRBD1 (5 bases). Germline CDR1 reads SGDLS; CDR2 reads YYNGEE. The V and J ends lost 3 bases and 0 bases respectively, with 16 bases between them. This CDR3 has 16 amino acids. CDR3 in amino acids: CASSAGSSRDSYEQYF. For the CDR3, the DNA is TGTGCCAGCAGCGCAGGGTCGAGCAGAGACTCCTACGAGCAGTACTTC.

V is TRBV9 and J is TRBJ2-7; 13 bases are shared with TRBD2. There are 15 residues in the CDR3. V lost 4 bases, J lost 3 bases, and 4 bases stayed unmatched. Per the germline V gene, CDR1 is SGDLS and CDR2 is YYNGEE. CDR3 DNA: TGTGCCAGCAGCAAACTAGCGGGAGGGCTCTACGAGCAGTACTTC. It specifies CASSKLAGGLYEQYF. The variable domain in full, with the rest retrieved from reference TRBV9 and TRBJ2-7, is DSGVTQTPKHLITATGQRVTLRCSPRSGDLSVYWYQQSLDQGLQFLIQYYNGEERAKGNILERFSAQQFPDLHSELNLSSLELGDSALYFCASSKLAGGLYEQYFGPGTRLTVT.

This clonotype turned up a few times. CDR3 region: CASSGLAGGILRLFF. Here the CDR3 DNA reads TGTGCCAGCAGCGGACTAGCGGGAGGCATTTTGAGGCTGTTCTTC. The gene calls are TRBV12-3 or TRBV12-4 and TRBJ2-1; 14 bases line up with TRBD2. With V trimmed by 6 bases and J by 15 bases, 13 bases remained unmatched. CDR3 length: 15 residues.

This clonotype was observed many times. The rearrangement links TRBV29-1 to TRBJ2-2, with 8 positions matching TRBD1. After removal of 0 bases from V and 0 bases from J, the junction contained 18 bases not matched to a gene. CDR1 and CDR2 (germline): SQVTM, ANQGSEA. This CDR3 contains 21 residues. The CDR3 reads CSVEEGARTGPRGANTGELFF. The DNA of the CDR3 is TGCAGCGTTGAAGAGGGGGCGAGGACAGGGCCTAGAGGGGCGAACACCGGGGAGCTGTTTTTT.

The V call is TRBV20-1, the J call TRBJ2-1; D might be TRBD2 (5 bases). The CDR3 length is 14 residues. Trimming removed 0 bases at V and 8 bases at J, with 14 bases between. CDR1 is DFQATT and CDR2 is SNEGSKA in the germline V gene (reference sequence). The CDR3: CSARDLVAYDEQFF. The CDR3 region has the DNA TGCAGTGCTAGAGATCTCGTAGCGTACGATGAGCAGTTCTTC.